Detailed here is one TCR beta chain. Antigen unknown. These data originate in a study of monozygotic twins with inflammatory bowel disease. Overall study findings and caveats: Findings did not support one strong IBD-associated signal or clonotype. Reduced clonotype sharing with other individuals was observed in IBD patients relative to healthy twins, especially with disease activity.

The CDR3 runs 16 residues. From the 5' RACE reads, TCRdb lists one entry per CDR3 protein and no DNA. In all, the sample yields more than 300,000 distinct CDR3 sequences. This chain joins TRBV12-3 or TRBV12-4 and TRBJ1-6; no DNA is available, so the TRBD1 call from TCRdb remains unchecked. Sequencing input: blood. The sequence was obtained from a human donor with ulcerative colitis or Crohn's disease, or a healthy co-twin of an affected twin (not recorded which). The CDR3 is CASSHTGGGYNSPLHF.